This TCR beta chain was sequenced during a study of cytomegalovirus exposure and HLA in healthy donors. Donors were ostensibly healthy at sampling, although undocumented immune exposures were probable. Use of 60 Vbeta and 13 Jbeta primers characterized the PCR. TCRdb keeps only in-frame clones here, not all; method: immunoSEQ multiplex PCR. The data show about 160,000 clones, about 85% seen once. After removal of 6 bases from V and 7 bases from J, the junction contained 5 bases not matched to a gene. CDR1 and CDR2 (germline): ENHRY, SYGVKD. CDR3 length: 14 residues. The V gene is TRBV10-3, the J gene TRBJ1-6, with 8 bases lining up with TRBD1. The source material was PBMCs. The clonotype originates from a boy aged 2 to 9 in good health and CMV-seronegative. The CDR3 nucleotides read TGTGCCATCAGCGGGACAGGACCAAATTCACCCCTCCACTTT. Its translation: CAISGTGPNSPLHF.